The sequence of this T cell receptor beta chain was determined in a study of molecular identifiers for immune sequencing clone quantification. The CDR3 runs to 14 residues. Per the germline V gene, CDR1 is MNHEY and CDR2 is SVGAGI. Between the trimmed V and J ends, which lost 2 bases and 3 bases, there was a span of 11 bases. TCRdb reanalysed the PCR reads using MiXCR and keeps one entry per CDR3 protein. The sample has under 600,000 distinct CDR3 sequences; about 21% are singletons. This clonotype has ten or more counts. Sequenced sample: naive CD8+ T cells from blood, with Jurkat cell RNA spiked in. Subset denoted: FACS-sorted CD8+CD4-CCR7+CD45RA+ naive T cells. The sequence was obtained from a human donor in good health. Some libraries in this study had Jurkat cell RNA spiked in. V usage is TRBV6-5 and J usage is TRBJ2-7; tentatively, D is TRBD1 or TRBD2 (5 bases each). The CDR3 DNA reads as TGTGCCAGCAGTTACGGGGACGCGAGCTACGAGCAGTACTTC. Encoded protein: CASSYGDASYEQYF.